These 26 T cell receptor beta chains originate from one sample sequenced in a study of cytomegalovirus exposure and HLA in healthy donors (dated 2017 in TCRdb). Library method: the immunoSEQ multiplex PCR assay. For the multiplex PCR, a mixture combining 60 forward primers for TCR Vbeta segments and 13 reverse primers for TCR Jbeta segments was used. TCRdb provides this immuneACCESS table in a form limited to in-frame rearrangements. Some clones are lacking; in checked studies, under half of them reflect an unresolved V gene, and why the rest are absent is not known. In this sample the table shows about 97,000 clones, 60% to 75% of which occur a single time. 10% of the sample is held by the ten biggest clonotypes. Sequenced input: PBMCs. These TCRs come from a man aged 45-65 years in good health and CMV-seronegative.

This chain links TRBV14 with TRBJ2-1; D remains unclear. V dropped 1 base and J dropped 4 bases, with 8 bases sitting between them. This CDR3 is built from 14 residues. Germline CDR1 is SGHDN and CDR2 is FVKESK. The CDR3 spells CASSQASQYNEQFF. The CDR3 DNA reads TGTGCCAGCAGCCAAGCTTCACAGTACAATGAGCAGTTCTTC.

V gene TRBV30 combines with J gene TRBJ1-6; TRBD1 might be the D (6 bases). The CDR3 covers 16 residues. Per germline, CDR1 GTSNPN and CDR2 SVGIG (reference sequence). The V and J ends lost 4 bases and 8 bases respectively, with 21 bases between them. CDR3 sequence: CAWTVPGGLADSPLHF. CDR3 nucleotides: TGTGCCTGGACCGTCCCCGGGGGCCTAGCGGATTCACCCCTCCACTTT.

This clone was found a few times. The chain employs TRBV19 and TRBJ1-2; tentatively, D is TRBD1 (6 bases). The germline gives CDR1 LNHDA, CDR2 SQIVND (reference sequence). This CDR3 is 14 amino acids long. V was cut by 5 bases and J by 5 bases, with 15 bases left in between. The CDR3 nucleotides read TGTGCCAGTAGTTCCCTGGACAGCTTTTATGGCTACACCTTC. The encoded protein is CASSSLDSFYGYTF.

The CDR3 nucleotides are TGTGCCAGCAGCTCCGAAACCGGGATGCAGCAGTACTTC. The encoded protein is CASSSETGMQQYF. This sequence joins TRBV7-9 and TRBJ2-7; perhaps TRBD2 as D (5 bases). Germline CDR1 SEHNR, CDR2 FQNEAQ (reference sequence). The CDR3 extends over 13 amino acids. The ends were cut back, 4 bases at V and 8 bases at J, with 15 bases in the middle. Based on the CDR3 plus reference TRBV7-9 and TRBJ2-7, the full variable domain is DTGVSQNPRHKITKRGQNVTFRCDPISEHNRLYWYRQTLGQGPEFLTYFQNEAQLEKSRLLSDRFSAERPKGSFSTLEIQRTEQGDSAMYLCASSSETGMQQYFGPGTRLTVT.

This sequence joins TRBV7-9 and TRBJ1-4; D gene ambiguous. Germline V CDR1 and CDR2: SEHNR, FQNEAQ (reference sequence). V shed 2 bases and J shed 4 bases, with 11 bases lying between them. The CDR3 extends over 15 amino acids. The CDR3 nucleotides are TGTGCCAGCAGCTTAATGGTGGGCCGTAATGAAAAACTGTTTTTT. Amino acid sequence: CASSLMVGRNEKLFF.

This chain uses TRBV6-1 with TRBJ2-7, with no clear D. Trimming shortened V by 7 bases and J by 6 bases, and 13 bases separated the two germline ends. The CDR3 is 12 residues long. Per the germline V gene, CDR1 is MNHNS and CDR2 is SASEGT. The CDR3 spells CASTGIVGEQYF. The CDR3 coding sequence is TGTGCCAGCACCGGTATCGTCGGCGAGCAGTACTTC.

The chain couples TRBV6-5 to TRBJ2-5; no reliable D call. The J call could be wrong; TRBJ2-7 is a better fit for the DNA end. Germline V gene sequence: CDR1 MNHEY, CDR2 SVGAGI. The CDR3 has 11 amino acids. CDR3 sequence reads: CASSSPYEQYF. DNA for the CDR3: TGTGCCAGCAGTTCCCCCTACGAGCAGTACTTC.

The rearrangement joins TRBV7-3 to TRBJ2-1, with D possibly TRBD2 on 6 matching bases. Trimming took 2 bases from V and 0 from J, leaving 17 bases between them. The CDR3 is 18 residues long. The V gene's germline CDR1 is SGHTA and CDR2 FQGTGA. The CDR3 reads CASSLSPGLLSSYNEQFF. CDR3 DNA sequence: TGTGCCAGCAGCTTATCACCGGGACTCCTGAGCTCCTACAATGAGCAGTTCTTC.

The V gene is TRBV7-8, the J gene TRBJ2-3; 11 nucleotides line up with TRBD2. V lost 7 bases and J lost 0; bases outside the gene matches: 3. Germline V gene lookup returns CDR1 SGHVS and CDR2 FQNEAQ. This CDR3 comprises 15 residues. The CDR3 nucleotides read TGTGCCAGCACCCCTAGCGGGGGGAGCACAGATACGCAGTATTTT. It is translated as CASTPSGGSTDTQYF. Looking up the rest from reference TRBV7-8 and TRBJ2-3 gives the full variable domain: GAGVSQSPRYKVAKRGQDVALRCDPISGHVSLFWYQQALGQGPEFLTYFQNEAQLDKSGLPSDRFFAERPEGSVSTLKIQRTQQEDSAVYLCASTPSGGSTDTQYFGPGTRLTVL.

V is TRBV30 and J is TRBJ2-1, with D possibly TRBD2 on 5 matching bases. This CDR3 has 13 amino acids. V was cut by 4 bases and J by 5 bases, with 12 bases left in between. Germline loops: CDR1 GTSNPN, CDR2 SVGIG (reference sequence). As DNA, the CDR3 is TGTGCCTGGACCCCAGGACTCAACAATGAGCAGTTCTTC. It specifies CAWTPGLNNEQFF.

This chain links TRBV9 with TRBJ2-1; the match to TRBD2 covers 14 bases. The CDR3 has 15 amino acids. Per germline, CDR1 SGDLS and CDR2 YYNGEE. With 4 bases clipped from V and 10 bases from J, the junction kept 7 bases outside the gene matches. CDR3 in amino acids: CASSPLGLAGGEQFF. In nucleotides, the CDR3 is TGTGCCAGCAGCCCCCTCGGACTAGCGGGGGGCGAGCAGTTCTTC.

This chain joins TRBV7-9 and TRBJ2-3, with TRBD2 as a possible D gene (5 bases). V lost 5 bases to trimming and J lost 0 bases, with 12 bases between them. This CDR3 spans 15 amino acids. Germline loops: CDR1 SEHNR, CDR2 FQNEAQ (reference sequence). The CDR3 coding sequence is TGTGCCAGCAGCGGAGCGGTTATGAGCACAGATACGCAGTATTTT. Amino acids: CASSGAVMSTDTQYF.

The V call is TRBV9, the J call TRBJ1-1; D not resolved. The CDR3 is 14 residues long. V gave up 2 bases and J gave up 4 bases, with 12 bases separating them. Germline CDR1 and CDR2: SGDLS and YYNGEE. CDR3 coding DNA: TGTGCCAGCAGCGTCCTCCCAGGCCCCACTGAAGCTTTCTTT. Protein: CASSVLPGPTEAFF.

The chain is built from TRBV5-6 and TRBJ2-1, with 7 bases aligning to TRBD2. The CDR3 covers 15 residues. Looked up from germline, CDR1 is SGHDT and CDR2 is YYEEEE. The V gene end was trimmed by 4 bases and the J gene end by 0 bases; junction bases not matched to a gene: 4. CDR3 nucleotides: TGTGCCAGCAGCCACTCTAGCGGCTCCTACAATGAGCAGTTCTTC. Translated, it gives CASSHSSGSYNEQFF.

This clone was recorded once. V is TRBV19 and J is TRBJ2-3; 8 positions agree with TRBD2. Trimming took 7 bases from V and 1 from J; bases not matched to a gene: 7. This CDR3 contains 15 residues. Per germline, CDR1 LNHDA and CDR2 SQIVND (reference sequence). CDR3 nucleotides: TGTGCCAGTAAAACTAGCGGTGGAGGCACAGATACGCAGTATTTT. Translated: CASKTSGGGTDTQYF.

V usage is TRBV10-2 and J usage is TRBJ1-5; 7 nucleotides line up with TRBD1. V lost 6 bases, J lost 1 base, and 3 bases stayed unmatched. CDR1 and CDR2 (germline): WSHSY, SAAADI. The CDR3 has 14 residues. CDR3 DNA sequence: TGCGCCAGCAGAACAGGGGCCAGCAATCAGCCCCAGCATTTT. This gives the protein CASRTGASNQPQHF.

This chain joins TRBV7-2 and TRBJ2-1, with D perhaps matching TRBD2 (6 bases). The CDR3 is 15 amino acids. Per the germline V gene, CDR1 is SGHTA and CDR2 is FQGNSA. Deletions cut 5 bases from V and 4 bases from J, with 15 bases between. Here the CDR3 DNA reads TGTGCCAGCAGCCCGAACCTAGGGAGGTACAATGAGCAGTTCTTC. Its protein product is CASSPNLGRYNEQFF.

This chain uses TRBV7-3 with TRBJ1-1, with D unclear. The CDR3 spans 13 residues. The V end lost 1 base, the J end lost 4 bases, and 7 bases lay between the germline ends. Germline CDR1 and CDR2: SGHTA and FQGTGA. In DNA, the CDR3 is TGTGCCAGCAGCTTAATGAGGAGCACTGAAGCTTTCTTT. Protein product: CASSLMRSTEAFF.

This clone occurred a few times. This chain uses TRBV11-2 with TRBJ1-1; D is possibly TRBD1 (6 bases). The CDR3 loop spans 15 amino acids. V shed 1 base and J shed 8 bases, with 17 bases lying between them. Germline CDR1 is SGHAT and CDR2 is FQNNGV. The CDR3 loop reads CASSLGGLAGAEAFF. For the CDR3, the DNA is TGTGCCAGCAGCTTAGGGGGGCTTGCGGGGGCGGAAGCTTTCTTT.

The chain employs TRBV30 and TRBJ1-5; no reliable D call. The V gene's germline CDR1 is GTSNPN and CDR2 SVGIG (reference sequence). This CDR3 spans 14 amino acids. Trimming took off 0 bases at V and 4 bases at J, with 10 bases between the two ends. The CDR3 loop reads CAWSVRLGNQPQHF. CDR3 in DNA: TGTGCCTGGAGTGTGAGACTAGGGAATCAGCCCCAGCATTTT.

The chain carries TRBV28 and TRBJ2-7; no reliable D call. CDR1 is MDHEN, CDR2 SYDVKM, per germline. This CDR3 has 11 residues. The V gene lost 6 bases and the J gene lost 6 bases, with 9 bases spanning the gap. CDR3 nucleotides: TGTGCCAGCAGGGTCATGAGCGAGCAGTACTTC. This translates into CASRVMSEQYF.

The chain links TRBV11-2 to TRBJ2-5, with 7 bases identical to TRBD1. The J call is uncertain, as TRBJ2-7 better fits the DNA end. CDR3 length: 12 amino acids. CDR1 SGHAT and CDR2 FQNNGV come from the germline V gene. For the CDR3, the DNA is TGTGCCATCGGGACAGACCCCTACGAGCAGTACTTC. Residues: CAIGTDPYEQYF.

Regarding this clone: The sample contains more than one DNA sequence encoding this CDR3. The chain has TRBV19 and TRBJ1-1; D gene uncertain. V was pared by 3 bases and J by 5 bases, with 10 bases between. Germline V gene lookup returns CDR1 LNHDA and CDR2 SQIVND (reference sequence). This CDR3 has 13 residues. The DNA of the CDR3 is TGTGCCAGTAGTATGACGGGCGGGACTGAAGCTTTCTTT. It encodes CASSMTGGTEAFF. The variable domain in full, with the rest retrieved from reference TRBV19 and TRBJ1-1, is DGGITQSPKYLFRKEGQNVTLSCEQNLNHDAMYWYRQDPGQGLRLIYYSQIVNDFQKGDIAEGYSVSREKKESFPLTVTSAQKNPTAFYLCASSMTGGTEAFFGQGTRLTVV.

The V and J genes are TRBV19 and TRBJ2-3; 7 bases line up with TRBD1. The CDR3 sequence is 14 residues long. From germline, CDR1 is LNHDA and CDR2 SQIVND (reference sequence). J lost 6 bases, V lost 6 bases, and 9 bases had no gene match. The CDR3 reads CASSTQGGRDTQYF. For the CDR3, the DNA is TGTGCCAGTAGCACTCAAGGGGGCAGGGATACGCAGTATTTT.

As concerns this clone: The germline gene is not matched at one end of the junction; a read error may be the cause. The rearrangement links TRBV27 to TRBJ2-3; 9 nucleotides match TRBD1. This CDR3 has 12 residues. CDR1 is MNHEY and CDR2 is SMNVEV in the germline V gene (reference sequence). The CDR3 nucleotides are TGTGCCACGGGACAGGGTGCAGATGCGCAGTATTTT. This encodes CATGQGADAQYF.

This clone was detected once. The chain carries TRBV15 and TRBJ1-4, with TRBD1 matching 9 bases. CDR1 and CDR2 (germline): LNHNV, YYDKDF (reference sequence). Unmatched junction bases numbered 5, after V lost 1 base and J lost 8 bases. The CDR3 loop spans 15 amino acids. DNA for the CDR3: TGTGCCACCAGCAGAGGCTCCACAGGGGGCGAAAAACTGTTTTTT. This gives the protein CATSRGSTGGEKLFF.